Presented here are 20 T cell receptor beta chains from one specimen sequenced in a study of cytomegalovirus exposure and HLA in healthy donors. Amplification used 60 Vbeta primers and 13 Jbeta primers. TCRdb's table, derived via immunoSEQ multiplex PCR, lists solely in-frame clones and lacks some. The sample yields over 110,000 clones, roughly 77% seen once. Source material: PBMCs. The receptors originated from a female donor in good health and CMV-seronegative.

This rearrangement joins TRBV9 to TRBJ2-7, with a possible D match to TRBD1 (7 bases). This CDR3 has 13 amino acids. Germline V lookup: CDR1 SGDLS, CDR2 YYNGEE. Trimming took 4 bases from V and 7 from J, leaving 15 bases between them. CDR3 residues: CASSLATGREQYF. DNA for the CDR3: TGTGCCAGCAGCCTAGCGACAGGGAGAGAGCAGTACTTC.

The gene calls are TRBV7-2 and TRBJ2-1, with D possibly being TRBD2 (5 bases). Germline-derived CDR1 and CDR2 are SGHTA and FQGNSA. This CDR3 is 14 amino acids long. Trimming stripped 6 bases from V and 10 bases from J, with 19 bases between. The CDR3 protein is CASRLAPLAWEQFF. CDR3 coding DNA: TGTGCCAGCAGACTTGCCCCTCTAGCATGGGAGCAGTTCTTC.

J is TRBJ2-1 and V is TRBV11-2; TRBD2 might be the D (5 bases). Germline CDR1 reads SGHAT; CDR2 reads FQNNGV. Trimming took off 4 bases at V and 5 bases at J, with 12 bases between the two ends. The CDR3 sequence is 14 residues long. The CDR3 bases are TGTGCCAGCAGCTCAGGTGAGGGCAACAATGAGCAGTTCTTC. Its protein is CASSSGEGNNEQFF.

This chain joins TRBV12-5 and TRBJ1-2, with 9 bases matching TRBD1. V trimming: 6 bases; J trimming: 7 bases; junction bases outside the gene matches: 9. This CDR3 has 14 residues. CDR1 is LGHNT and CDR2 is FRNRAP in the germline V gene. The CDR3: CASGTGTGSPGYTF. The CDR3 nucleotides read TGTGCTAGTGGAACCGGGACAGGGTCTCCTGGCTACACCTTC.

V is TRBV27 and J is TRBJ2-7, with 7 positions matching TRBD1. From germline, CDR1 is MNHEY and CDR2 SMNVEV (reference sequence). The CDR3 consists of 17 residues. V lost 6 bases to trimming and J lost 2 bases; unmatched junction nucleotides: 16. CDR3 protein: CASSPILSQGEPYEQYF. In DNA form, the CDR3 reads TGTGCCAGCAGCCCAATTCTATCCCAGGGGGAACCCTACGAGCAGTACTTC.

This clone appeared a single time. The chain uses TRBV10-3 and TRBJ2-7; 7 bases are a match to TRBD1. The germline gives CDR1 ENHRY, CDR2 SYGVKD. The CDR3 spans 12 residues. Trimming cost V 9 bases and J 2 bases; bases outside gene matches: 4. The DNA for the CDR3 is TGTGCCATAGGGGACAGACCCTACGAGCAGTACTTC. It codes for CAIGDRPYEQYF.

The rearrangement links TRBV7-9 to TRBJ2-2; D gene uncertain. Germline lookup yields CDR1 SEHNR and CDR2 FQNEAQ (reference sequence). CDR3 length: 13 residues. The ends were cut back, 5 bases at V and 3 bases at J, with 7 bases in the middle. In nucleotides, the CDR3 is TGTGCCAGCAGCCCGCGTCACACCGGGGAGCTGTTTTTT. Its translation: CASSPRHTGELFF. The complete variable domain, with remaining parts taken from reference TRBV7-9 and TRBJ2-2, reads DTGVSQNPRHKITKRGQNVTFRCDPISEHNRLYWYRQTLGQGPEFLTYFQNEAQLEKSRLLSDRFSAERPKGSFSTLEIQRTEQGDSAMYLCASSPRHTGELFFGEGSRLTVL.

J is TRBJ1-1 and V is TRBV9, with D possibly matching TRBD1 (5 bases). The CDR3 consists of 13 residues. Germline V gives CDR1 SGDLS, CDR2 YYNGEE. The V end lost 3 bases, the J end lost 5 bases, and 11 bases lay between the germline ends. The CDR3 reads CASSGGRGTEAFF. For the CDR3, the DNA is TGTGCCAGCAGCGGAGGTAGGGGAACTGAAGCTTTCTTT.

DNA of the CDR3: TGCAGCGCCGAGAGAGAGGGCATCTATGGCTACACCTTC. Its protein product is CSAEREGIYGYTF. The genes are TRBV29-1 and TRBJ1-2; D is uncertain. Trimming removed 7 bases at V and 4 bases at J, with 16 bases between. This CDR3 spans 13 amino acids. The germline CDR1 and CDR2 sequences are SQVTM and ANQGSEA. Complete variable domain (other parts from reference TRBV29-1 and TRBJ1-2): SAVISQKPSRDICQRGTSLTIQCQVDSQVTMMFWYRQQPGQSLTLIATANQGSEATYESGFVIDKFPISRPNLTFSTLTVSNMSPEDSSIYLCSAEREGIYGYTFGSGTRLTVV.

The chain joins TRBV27 to TRBJ1-1; D is undetermined. Trimming shortened V by 2 bases and J by 0 bases, and 4 bases separated the two germline ends. The CDR3 is 13 residues long. Germline CDR1 and CDR2: MNHEY and SMNVEV (reference sequence). CDR3 sequence reads: CASSLLLNTEAFF. The CDR3 coding sequence is TGTGCCAGCAGTTTACTTTTGAACACTGAAGCTTTCTTT.

The V call is TRBV19, the J call TRBJ1-3; TRBD1 aligns across 7 bases. Germline loops: CDR1 LNHDA, CDR2 SQIVND (reference sequence). The length of the CDR3 is 17 residues. Unmatched junction bases numbered 11, after V lost 6 bases and J lost 0 bases. The CDR3 region is CASSKPGTDISGNTIYF. CDR3 DNA sequence: TGTGCCAGTAGCAAACCCGGGACAGACATCTCTGGAAACACCATATATTTT.

This clone was seen more than once but under ten times. The chain is built from TRBV2 and TRBJ1-5; D gene uncertain. Trimming cost V 4 bases and J 0 bases, with 7 bases left between them. The CDR3 has 14 amino acids. The germline CDR1 and CDR2 sequences are SNHLY and FYNNEI. CDR3 protein: CASSGAYSNQPQHF. In DNA, the CDR3 is TGTGCCAGCAGTGGGGCCTATAGCAATCAGCCCCAGCATTTT.

This clone was detected only a few times. J is TRBJ2-1 and V is TRBV6-5, with 8 bases matching TRBD2. There are 16 residues in the CDR3. Germline CDR1 and CDR2: MNHEY and SVGAGI. With 0 bases clipped from V and 6 bases from J, the junction kept 7 bases outside the gene matches. The CDR3 nucleotides read TGTGCCAGCAGTTACTCTGCCGGGACTAGTCCCAATGAGCAGTTCTTC. This gives the protein CASSYSAGTSPNEQFF.

The gene calls are TRBV9 and TRBJ2-7; the D is unclear. The length of the CDR3 is 13 residues. The V end lost 3 bases, the J end lost 3 bases, and 10 bases lay between the germline ends. The germline gives CDR1 SGDLS, CDR2 YYNGEE. In DNA form, the CDR3 reads TGTGCCAGCAGCGACCGACATGTCTACGAGCAGTACTTC. Translation: CASSDRHVYEQYF.

This clone was seen once. The chain employs TRBV7-8 and TRBJ1-2, with no clear D. CDR1 is SGHVS, CDR2 FQNEAQ, per germline. V shed 5 bases and J shed 11 bases, with 15 bases lying between them. The length of the CDR3 is 12 residues. CDR3 region: CASSTVPGRYTF. CDR3 nucleotide sequence: TGTGCCAGCAGCACCGTCCCCGGTCGTTACACCTTC.

This chain uses TRBV13 with TRBJ2-1; a possible D gene is TRBD2 (6 bases). CDR1 and CDR2 (germline): PRHDT, FYEKMQ (reference sequence). V lost 2 bases, J lost 7 bases, and 9 bases lay in between. The CDR3 has 13 amino acids. Here the CDR3 reads CASSLLRGNEQFF. In DNA, the CDR3 is TGTGCCAGCAGCTTATTACGGGGGAATGAGCAGTTCTTC.

The V call is TRBV28, the J call TRBJ1-6; D uncertain. V was shortened by 7 bases and J by 6 bases, with 19 bases between the two germline ends. The CDR3 contains 16 residues. Germline-derived CDR1 and CDR2 are MDHEN and SYDVKM. CDR3 loop: CASTHGSPRGNSPLHF. The CDR3 coding sequence is TGTGCCAGCACTCACGGCTCCCCGAGAGGTAATTCACCCCTCCACTTT. Complete variable domain (other parts from reference TRBV28 and TRBJ1-6): DVKVTQSSRYLVKRTGEKVFLECVQDMDHENMFWYRQDPGLGLRLIYFSYDVKMKEKGDIPEGYSVSREKKERFSLILESASTNQTSMYLCASTHGSPRGNSPLHFGNGTRLTVT.

The chain combines TRBV7-2 with TRBJ1-2; D gene ambiguous. V was pared by 1 base and J by 1 base, with 4 bases between. Germline CDR1 SGHTA, CDR2 FQGNSA. CDR3 length: 13 amino acids. Written as DNA, the CDR3 is TGTGCCAGCAGCTTAGGAGTTAACTATGGCTACACCTTC. Residues: CASSLGVNYGYTF.

This clone was detected only a few times. The V and J genes are TRBV4-1 and TRBJ1-4; 7 bases map to TRBD1. The CDR3 is 15 amino acids. Germline CDR1 MGHRA, CDR2 YSYEKL. V lost 6 bases to trimming and J lost 3 bases; unmatched junction nucleotides: 7. CDR3 in amino acids: CASSLYRGANEKLFF. The CDR3, as DNA: TGCGCCAGCAGTCTCTACAGGGGAGCTAATGAAAAACTGTTTTTT.

J is TRBJ2-7 and V is TRBV7-9; D perhaps matches TRBD2 (5 bases). Trimming cost V 2 bases and J 3 bases, with 8 bases left between them. The CDR3 contains 13 residues. In germline, CDR1 is SEHNR, CDR2 FQNEAQ (reference sequence). This CDR3 reads CASSLSGIYEQYF. CDR3 coding DNA: TGTGCCAGCAGCTTATCCGGGATCTACGAGCAGTACTTC.